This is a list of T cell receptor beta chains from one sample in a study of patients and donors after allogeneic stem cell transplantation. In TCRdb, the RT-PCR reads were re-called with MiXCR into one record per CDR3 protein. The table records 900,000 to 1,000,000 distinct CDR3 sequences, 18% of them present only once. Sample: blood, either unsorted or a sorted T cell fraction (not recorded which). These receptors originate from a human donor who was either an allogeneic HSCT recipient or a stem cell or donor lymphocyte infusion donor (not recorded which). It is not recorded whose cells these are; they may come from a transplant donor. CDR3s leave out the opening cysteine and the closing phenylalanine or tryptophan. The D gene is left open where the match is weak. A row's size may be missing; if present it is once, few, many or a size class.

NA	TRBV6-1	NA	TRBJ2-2	ASRGILVTGELF
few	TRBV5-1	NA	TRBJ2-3	ASSLVSEDTQY
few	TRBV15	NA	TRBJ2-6	ATAVSGANVLT
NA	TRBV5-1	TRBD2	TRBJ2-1	ASSLLRTSGNEQF
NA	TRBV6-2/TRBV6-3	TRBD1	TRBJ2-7	ASGRRDRGRHEQY
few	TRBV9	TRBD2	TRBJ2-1	ASSGPGGKAGNEQF
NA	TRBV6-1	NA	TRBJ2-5	ASSEGTAYPRETQY
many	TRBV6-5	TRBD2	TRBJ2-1	ASSYATSGRPSYNEQF
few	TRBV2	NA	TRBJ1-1	ASSVQTDRDTEAF
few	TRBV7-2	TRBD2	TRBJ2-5	ASSLARGTAPRTQY
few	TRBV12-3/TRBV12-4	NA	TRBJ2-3	ASSRMYGTLSTDTQY
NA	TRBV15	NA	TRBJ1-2	ATSRTGRDYGYT
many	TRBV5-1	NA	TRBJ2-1	ASSLSAGLNEQF
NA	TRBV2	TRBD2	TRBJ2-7	ASSRRLAGVVYEQY